This TCR beta chain was retrieved from a study of shared T cell receptors in the human thymus. The CDR3 totals 16 residues. Germline values: CDR1 KGHSH, CDR2 LQKENI. Deletions cut 3 bases from V and 1 base from J, with 16 bases between. TCRdb's table, derived via immunoSEQ multiplex PCR, lists solely in-frame clones and lacks some. The sample has about 730,000 clones; approximately 83% are singletons. The sample also formed part of further work on human thymus T cells. That study reports: Having corrective surgery for congenital heart defects, healthy Finnish infants were the ones who donated. Corrective cardiac operations yielded the resected thymus tissue.

The receptor was derived from a girl under three years old with a congenital heart defect. Sequencing was carried out using thymocytes. The chain combines TRBV18 with TRBJ2-7; the D gene is possibly TRBD2 (5 bases). This CDR3 reads CASSPMAAPGSYEQYF. The CDR3, as DNA: TGTGCCAGCTCACCGATGGCAGCACCGGGGTCCTACGAGCAGTACTTC.